The T cell receptor (beta chain) under discussion was sequenced for a study of blood T cells in healthy people across ages. V lost 1 base and J 10 bases, leaving 14 bases between the germline ends. The CDR3 totals 14 residues. The V gene's germline CDR1 is SEHNR and CDR2 FQNEAQ (reference sequence). Through a sample-barcoded 5' primer and a J-beta primer mix, a second PCR was run for roughly 6 to 12 cycles. TCRdb reanalysed the 5' RACE reads using MiXCR and keeps one entry per CDR3 protein. The sample includes about 640,000 distinct CDR3 sequences, under 70% of them seen just once. Material: blood. This TCR came from a man aged 60 to 69 in good health. J is TRBJ2-1 and V is TRBV7-9; D might be TRBD1 (6 bases). The CDR3 reads CASSLVIGRGEQFF. The CDR3 DNA sequence: TGTGCCAGCAGCTTAGTCATAGGCAGGGGCGAGCAGTTCTTC.